The sequence of this TCR beta chain was determined in a study of regulatory T cells in long-lasting Graves disease (dated by TCRdb to the early 2020s). For the study in its entirety: Persistent Graves' disease meant more than 5 years of antithyroid drug treatment with TSH receptor autoantibodies that stayed positive. A total of roughly 35 samples underwent TCR sequencing: some 13 from persistent and approximately 20 from newly diagnosed Graves' disease patients. In the clinical cohort, patients with persistent Graves' disease had used antithyroid drugs for an average of roughly ten years. Peripheral blood TCR sequencing and RNA sequencing compared persistent Graves' disease patients with newly diagnosed Graves' disease patients. The study was conducted in China and was registered as a clinical trial.

Summary of the overall study and its limitations: Persistent patients shared more public clonotypes among themselves (under 3,000) than newly diagnosed patients did (approximately 970). Because the primary lesion, thyroid tissue, could not be accessed, the study looked at peripheral blood alone. Persistent Graves' disease patients showed lower TCR Shannon entropy and fewer highly expanded clones than newly diagnosed patients, suggesting clonal expansion. Persistent disease showed preferential use of TRBV28, TRBJ1-2 and TRBJ2-5, whereas newly diagnosed disease favored TRBV20-1 and TRBJ2-1. Sequencing and analysis were restricted to the TCR beta chain. As a limitation, the authors acknowledged that the small sample size may reduce accuracy.

As regards this clonotype: Its recognized antigen is unknown. Qualities for individual bases were not recorded, and no much larger clone is one base off.

CDR1 and CDR2 were assigned from the germline V gene (reference sequence) as MNHEY and SMNVEV. The CDR3 sequence holds 15 residues, the cysteine and phenylalanine included. The read is trimmed to its CDR3 DNA, 45 bases read in frame from base 1. V and J lose 2 bases and 2 bases, and a span of 10 bases separates them. What the time point label conveys for this sample: persistent/refractory GD, antithyroid drugs over 5 years with positive TRAb. For both TCR sequencing and RNA sequencing, RNA was extracted from PBMCs in TRIzol. The diagnosis of Graves' disease was made according to American Thyroid Association guidelines. Recruitment of patients was carried out at an endocrinology department in Xi'an, China. Each patient gave 8.5 to 9.5 milliliters of peripheral blood, collected in an EDTA anticoagulant tube. PBMCs were isolated by Ficoll Paque Plus density gradient separation without further T cell sorting. An Agilent 2100 Bioanalyzer and agarose gel were used to assess RNA quality, and a NanoDrop 2000 was used to measure RNA concentration.

The library came from multiplex PCR. TCRdb shows the sequencer as Illumina HiSeq 4000. To build TCR beta libraries, CDR3 regions were amplified by Arm-PCR using iRepertoire HTBI primers. PCR products were gel purified before sequencing. Processing in the source paper ran as follows. Gene usage analysis of CDR3 amino acid clonotypes used the 55 to 80 TRBV and 14 TRBJ segments found across samples. Filtered high-quality paired reads were merged into contigs using COPE and FqMerger. Contigs were aligned with BLAST to IMGT TRBV, TRBD and TRBJ reference genes, and CDR3 was defined per IMGT. Clonotypes above 0.1% frequency were classified as highly expanded clones. Repertoire diversity was measured by Shannon entropy, and V-J evenness by the Gini coefficient. A clonotype found in more than one individual was treated as public. TCRdb's own reprocessing of the public reads used fastp at Q25 and MiXCR and kept productive beta chains. Merged by CDR3 protein, the rows form single entries marked with the most common genes and DNA. What appears here as the V and J calls and clone size reflects TCRdb's work, not the paper's. This sample is represented by some 450,000 distinct CDR3 sequences; around 22% of them were singletons. Clones ranked in the top ten supply about 27% of the sample.

The chain is encoded by TRBV27 joined to TRBJ1-3; TRBD1 is a possible D gene, resting on 5 matching bases. The sample here was peripheral blood mononuclear cells (PBMCs), taken when the disease was refractory, from a patient treated with antithyroid drugs. This TCR derives from a female donor with Graves disease. The CDR3 protein is CASSLTGTAGNTIYF. At the DNA level, the sequence is TGTGCCAGCAGTTTAACCGGGACCGCTGGAAACACCATATATTTT.